These 4 T cell receptor beta chains share one sample of origin, sequenced in a study of lymphopenia after photon versus proton radiotherapy. Clones were sequenced by immunoSEQ multiplex PCR, and TCRdb holds only the in-frame ones, with some missing. The sample lists roughly 76,000 clones, 85% to 95% occurring once. This material consisted of peripheral blood, taken from a patient treated with photon-based radiotherapy. These receptors originate from a woman between 35 and 50 years old with cholangiocarcinoma.

V is TRBV9 and J is TRBJ1-6; D perhaps matches TRBD1 (5 bases). CDR1 and CDR2 from the germline V gene are SGDLS and YYNGEE. Trimming left V 4 bases short and J 10 bases short, with 15 bases between. The CDR3 is 14 amino acids. The CDR3 DNA reads TGTGCCAGCAGCAGAGACCAGGGACGGTCACCCCTCCACTTT. Encoded protein: CASSRDQGRSPLHF. Using reference TRBV9 and TRBJ1-6 for the parts outside the CDR3, the full variable domain is DSGVTQTPKHLITATGQRVTLRCSPRSGDLSVYWYQQSLDQGLQFLIQYYNGEERAKGNILERFSAQQFPDLHSELNLSSLELGDSALYFCASSRDQGRSPLHFGNGTRLTVT.

This chain uses TRBV5-1 with TRBJ1-5; D not resolved. The germline CDR1 and CDR2 sequences are SGHRS and YFSETQ. The CDR3 loop spans 14 amino acids. With 0 bases removed from V and 3 bases from J, the gap between germline ends came to 7 bases. The CDR3, as DNA: TGCGCCAGCAGCTTGGAGGGTTTCAATCAGCCCCAGCATTTT. Its protein is CASSLEGFNQPQHF.

The CDR3 spells CSAQQGFGYTF. Written as DNA, the CDR3 is TGCAGTGCACAACAGGGCTTTGGCTACACCTTC. The chain carries TRBV20-1 and TRBJ1-2; possibly TRBD1 for D (6 bases). CDR3 length: 11 residues. The V end lost 6 bases, the J end lost 7 bases, and 12 bases lay between the germline ends. Germline V CDR1 and CDR2: DFQATT, SNEGSKA (reference sequence).

The chain uses TRBV2 and TRBJ1-2; possible D gene TRBD1, 5 bases. Trimming left V 8 bases short and J 4 bases short, with 14 bases between. Germline values: CDR1 SNHLY, CDR2 FYNNEI. The CDR3 runs to 13 residues. The chain's CDR3 is CASPRARSYGYTF. The CDR3 DNA is TGTGCCAGCCCCAGGGCAAGGAGCTATGGCTACACCTTC.